The clone carrying this T cell receptor beta chain showed up just a few times. Antigen: not known. The data belong to a study of cytomegalovirus exposure and HLA in healthy donors. Findings and caveats of the study: CMV antigen specificity was confirmed in vitro for three CMV-associated chains. Rates of TCR association differed by HLA locus in a later analysis, with DRB1 highest and HLA-C lowest. Highly shared variants forming one cluster were likely a sequencing artifact.

PCR employed 60 Vbeta and 13 Jbeta primers. Method: immunoSEQ multiplex PCR; TCRdb's copy keeps in-frame clones and lacks some. The table records 100,000 to 120,000 clones, around 75% of them present only once. The CDR3 totals 14 residues. CDR1 and CDR2 (germline): MNHNY, SVGAGI (reference sequence). Trimming at V came to 5 bases and at J to 7 bases, leaving 6 bases not matched to a gene. The receptor's source is a man aged 25-40 years in good health and CMV-seronegative. The sequenced sample was PBMCs. The chain has TRBV6-6 and TRBJ1-4, with TRBD1 identical over 8 bases. The CDR3 DNA reads TGTGCCAGCAGTGATGGACAGGGTATTGAAAAACTGTTTTTT. It is translated as CASSDGQGIEKLFF.